Listed below are T cell receptor beta chains from one sample, sequenced in a study of cytomegalovirus exposure and HLA in healthy donors. Some clones are missing from TCRdb's copy, which holds only in-frame ones; the method was immunoSEQ multiplex PCR. The sample lists 200,000 to 300,000 clones, about 77% occurring once. Material: PBMCs. The receptors were gathered from a boy between 5 and 17 years old in good health and CMV-seronegative. The CDR3 runs from the conserved cysteine through the conserved F or W. Fields, in order: clone size, D gene, J gene, V gene, CDR3 DNA, CDR3 protein. D genes are given only for firm matches. Some rows have no size entry. The others give once, few or many, or a class for an expanded clone.

. . TRBJ2-3 TRBV28 TGTGCCAGCAGTTGGGGTGTCGACAGGAGCACAGATACGCAGTATTTT CASSWGVDRSTDTQYF
once TRBD2 TRBJ2-5 TRBV5-1 TGCGCCAGCAGGAGCGGACTAGCGGGGGGGCCTATGGAGACCCAGTACTTC CASRSGLAGGPMETQYF
. . TRBJ2-1 TRBV27 TGTGCCAGCAGAGCTCTAGGCGGTGAGAGCTCCTACAATGAGCAGTTCTTC CASRALGGESSYNEQFF
. TRBD1 TRBJ1-5 TRBV10-3 TGTGCCATCAGTGGATCCGGGACAGGTAGTCAGCCCCAGCATTTT CAISGSGTGSQPQHF
. TRBD1 TRBJ2-2 TRBV7-2 TGTGCCAGCAGCCCCCAGACAGGGTCTCTGACCGGGGAGCTGTTTTTT CASSPQTGSLTGELFF
. TRBD2 TRBJ2-5 TRBV2 TGTGCCAGCAGTCTAGCGGGGGGGCCGGGAGAGACCCAGTACTTC CASSLAGGPGETQYF
. . TRBJ2-5 TRBV6-5 TGTGCCAGCGGGGGCTTAGAGACCCAGTACTTC CASGGLETQYF
. . TRBJ2-1 TRBV9 TGTGCCAGCAGCGTAGAGGAGGGCCCGTTTATCTTC CASSVEEGPFIF
few . TRBJ1-6 TRBV9 TGTGCCAGCAGCGTAGGCAGCAGCGCCTATAATTCACCCCTCCACTTT CASSVGSSAYNSPLHF
. . TRBJ2-3 TRBV6-5 TGTGCCAGCAGTTATACGGAGTCAGATACGCAGTATTTT CASSYTESDTQYF
. TRBD1 TRBJ1-1 TRBV7-8 TGTGCCAGCAGCTCCCCGGCACCCCCACTTAGACAGGGTAAAACTGAAGCTTTCTTT CASSSPAPPLRQGKTEAFF
. . TRBJ1-2 TRBV2 TGTGCCAGCAGAGCAGCTCGGGGGGCCGTCGGAGGCTACACCTTC CASRAARGAVGGYTF
. TRBD1 TRBJ2-7 TRBV27 TGTGCCAGCAGTTTAGCGGACAGGTCCTACGAGCAGTACTTC CASSLADRSYEQYF
. . TRBJ2-5 TRBV11-2 TGTGCCAGCAGCTCCTTTAGCGGAGTCCAAGAGACCCAGTACTTC CASSSFSGVQETQYF
. . TRBJ1-1 TRBV4-1 TGCGCCAGCAGCCAAGATTTTTCGGGGTACAACACTGAAGCTTTCTTT CASSQDFSGYNTEAFF
. . TRBJ2-1 TRBV2 TGTGCCAGCACCCGAAGCCAGGGGATCTACAATGAGCAGTTCTTC CASTRSQGIYNEQFF
. TRBD1 TRBJ1-2 TRBV19 TGTGCCAGTAGTATAGCCCCCACAGGGGGCTATGGCTACACCTTC CASSIAPTGGYGYTF
. . TRBJ2-1 TRBV7-6 TGTGCCAGCAGCTTAGCCGGAGCACACAATGAGCAGTTCTTC CASSLAGAHNEQFF
few TRBD1 TRBJ1-6 TRBV13 TGTGCCAGCAGCGTACAGGGGTCGGGGACCCTCCACTTT CASSVQGSGTLHF
. TRBD1 TRBJ1-1 TRBV5-1 TGCGCCAGCAGCTTGGTGGGGACAGGGAACACTGAAGCTTTCTTT CASSLVGTGNTEAFF
. . TRBJ1-5 TRBV18 TGTGCCAGCTCACCAGGCCCCAGGAAGCCCCAGCATTTT CASSPGPRKPQHF
. . TRBJ1-2 TRBV27 TGTGCCAGCAGTTTATCAGGGGCTAACTATGGCTACACCTTC CASSLSGANYGYTF
few TRBD1 TRBJ1-1 TRBV5-6 TGTGCCAGCAGCTTCGACAGGGGAAACACTGAAGCTTTCTTT CASSFDRGNTEAFF
. . TRBJ1-5 TRBV19 TGTGCCAGTAGGTACCGGAGAGATCAGCCCCAGCATTTT CASRYRRDQPQHF
. . TRBJ1-4 TRBV15 TGTGCCACCAGCAGAGGAGGAACTGGGGGGGGAGGGCTCGTATCGGAAAAACTGTTTTTT CATSRGGTGGGGLVSEKLFF
. TRBD1 TRBJ1-2 TRBV29-1 TGCAGCGTTGAATCGGACAGGGAGAAGAGTGGCTACACCTTC CSVESDREKSGYTF
. TRBD1 TRBJ2-5 TRBV11-3 TGTGCCAGCAGCCGGGACAGGGGGCGGTTGCCCCAGTACTTC CASSRDRGRLPQYF
. TRBD2 TRBJ2-1 TRBV7-3 TGTGCCAGCAGCTCGGCGGGGGGGACCTACAATGAGCAGTTCTTC CASSSAGGTYNEQFF
. TRBD2 TRBJ2-7 TRBV7-2 TGTGCCAGCAGCCGTGTAGCGGGAGTTATCTACGAGCAGTACTTC CASSRVAGVIYEQYF
few TRBD2 TRBJ2-3 TRBV19 TGTGCCAGTAGTCTACTAGCGGGGGACTCAGATACGCAGTATTTT CASSLLAGDSDTQYF
. . TRBJ2-3 TRBV6-7 TGTGCCAGCAGTCAAGACTACCTCACAGATACGCAGTATTTT CASSQDYLTDTQYF
. . TRBJ2-7 TRBV7-7 TGTGCCAGCAGCTTAGGAGTCGGAGCTGGGTCCACCTACGAGCAGTACTTC CASSLGVGAGSTYEQYF
. . TRBJ2-2 TRBV30 TGTGCCTGGAGTGTAGTCAGGGAGGCCGGGGAGCTGTTTTTT CAWSVVREAGELFF
. . TRBJ1-1 TRBV5-1 TGCGCCAGCAGCTTCGGGGGGGCCACTGAAGCTTTCTTT CASSFGGATEAFF
. TRBD2 TRBJ2-1 TRBV9 TGTGCCAGCAGCCCAGGGACTAGCTACAATGAGCAGTTCTTC CASSPGTSYNEQFF
. TRBD1 TRBJ1-1 TRBV29-1 TGCAGCGTTTCTTTGATGACAGGGCAAACTGAAGCTTTCTTT CSVSLMTGQTEAFF
. . TRBJ2-3 TRBV19 TGTGCCACAAAGGGGGCAGCGGGAGTGTGGAGTAGCACAGATACGCAGTATTTT CATKGAAGVWSSTDTQYF
once . TRBJ1-2 TRBV6-6 TGTGCCAGTTGTTGGCATTCTTATGGCTACACCTTC CASCWHSYGYTF
few . TRBJ2-1 TRBV2 TGTGCCAGCACGGAGGCCTCCTTCTCCTACAATGAGCAGTTCTTC CASTEASFSYNEQFF
. TRBD1 TRBJ2-7 TRBV27 TGTGCCAGCAGTTCTTCCACAGGGGAATGGTCCTACGAGCAGTACTTC CASSSSTGEWSYEQYF
. TRBD2 TRBJ2-3 TRBV5-8 TGTGCCAGCAGCTTTGGGCGGGGGATTAGCACAGATACGCAGTATTTT CASSFGRGISTDTQYF
. TRBD2 TRBJ2-7 TRBV6-5 TGTGCCAGCAGTTACAGCGGGGGGGCTTCCTACGAGCAGTACTTC CASSYSGGASYEQYF
few . TRBJ1-1 TRBV10-3 TGTGCCATCAGTGAGGAGGGGAGGACTGAAGCTTTCTTT CAISEEGRTEAFF
once . TRBJ2-7 TRBV5-1 TGCGCCAGCAGTGGGGGCTCCCGAGTCAACGAGCAGTACTTC CASSGGSRVNEQYF
. . TRBJ2-2 TRBV7-9 TGTGCCAGCAGCGGCTTAAGTGGGGGGACCGGGGAGCTGTTTTTT CASSGLSGGTGELFF
. . TRBJ2-1 TRBV7-6 TGTGCCAGCAGCTTAGGGAGTTACAATGAGCAGTTCTTC CASSLGSYNEQFF
. TRBD2 TRBJ2-1 TRBV6-6 TGTGCCAGCAGTTACACACTAGCGAGCTCCTACAATGAGCAGTTCTTC CASSYTLASSYNEQFF
few TRBD2 TRBJ2-2 TRBV5-1 TGCGCCAGCAGCGATGACGGGGGGAGAACCGGGGAGCTGTTTTTT CASSDDGGRTGELFF
. . TRBJ2-1 TRBV30 TGTGCCTGGCTATCGGTGTTGAGCTCCTACAATGAGCAGTTCTTC CAWLSVLSSYNEQFF
. TRBD1 TRBJ1-1 TRBV6-1 TGTGCCAGCAGTGAAGACAGGGGTACTGAAGCTTTCTTT CASSEDRGTEAFF
. . TRBJ2-5 TRBV15 TGTGCCACCAGCAAGGAGGGAGCCTTAGCGCCGTTAGAGACCCAGTACTTC CATSKEGALAPLETQYF
. . TRBJ2-7 TRBV7-9 TGTGCCAGCAGCTTAGGGGCTAACGAGCAGTACTTC CASSLGANEQYF
. . TRBJ1-1 TRBV5-8 TGTGCCAGCAGCTTGGGCCCCCACAGGTTGGGCGGCACTGAAGCTTTCTTT CASSLGPHRLGGTEAFF
. . TRBJ1-1 TRBV2 TGTGCCAGCAGTGGAATGGAACAGACTAATGAAGCTTTCTTT CASSGMEQTNEAFF
. TRBD1 TRBJ1-2 TRBV13 TGTGCCAGCAGCGACCACCCTCTAACAGGGGACGGCTACACCTTC CASSDHPLTGDGYTF
few TRBD1 TRBJ2-7 TRBV9 TGTGCCAGCAGCGTTGGAGGACAGGGGGGCCTAGAGCAGTACTTC CASSVGGQGGLEQYF
many . TRBJ1-2 TRBV6-1 TGTGCCAGCAGTGAAGATCAGATCTATGGCTACACCTTC CASSEDQIYGYTF
. . TRBJ2-3 TRBV9 TGTGCCAGCAGAACAGGGGGGGCAGATACGCAGTATTTT CASRTGGADTQYF
. . TRBJ2-6 TRBV11-3 TGTGCCAGCAGTAATCCTGGGCTGCAGTCTGGGGCCAACGTCCTGACTTTC CASSNPGLQSGANVLTF
once TRBD2 TRBJ2-5 TRBV4-2 TGTGCCAGCACCGAGGGCGGGGGACAAGAGACCCAGTACTTC CASTEGGGQETQYF